The rows below give T cell receptor beta chains drawn from one sample of a study of human T cells and chemical hapten exposure. Each CDR3 protein gets one entry after TCRdb re-called the RACE reads with MiXCR. The sample has around 130,000 distinct CDR3 sequences, over 9.5% seen once. The sample consisted of whole blood, taken in connection with sensitization to the hapten diphenylcyclopropenone (DPC). The receptors originated from a woman between 50 and 59 years old with alopecia areata. Some clones in this sample may be carry-over from other donors' samples. The CDR3 runs from the conserved cysteine through the conserved F or W. Fields, in order: J gene, clone size, D gene, V gene, CDR3 DNA, CDR3 protein. A D gene is named only where the DNA matches it firmly. Only part of the rows carry a size: once, few, many, or a class if the clone is expanded.

j_call: TRBJ1-1
clone_size: many
d_call: -
v_call: TRBV7-3
cdr3_nt: TGTGCCAGCAGCCGGACAGAGAACACTGAAGCTTTCTTT
cdr3_aa: CASSRTENTEAFF

j_call: TRBJ2-1
clone_size: -
d_call: -
v_call: TRBV15
cdr3_nt: TGTGCCACCAGCAGAGATCGGGGTGACAGCTCCTACAATGAGCAGTTCTTC
cdr3_aa: CATSRDRGDSSYNEQFF

j_call: TRBJ1-1
clone_size: many
d_call: -
v_call: TRBV12-3/TRBV12-4
cdr3_nt: TGTGCCAGCAGTTCCTACCGGGGGACTGAAGCTTTCTTT
cdr3_aa: CASSSYRGTEAFF

j_call: TRBJ2-7
clone_size: few
d_call: -
v_call: TRBV5-1
cdr3_nt: TGCGCCAGCAGCTTGGTTTCGGCAGGGTGGTACGAGCAGTACTTC
cdr3_aa: CASSLVSAGWYEQYF

j_call: TRBJ2-1
clone_size: many
d_call: TRBD2
v_call: TRBV3-1
cdr3_nt: TGTGCCAGCAGGCCGACTAGCGGGAGCAATGAGCAGTTCTTC
cdr3_aa: CASRPTSGSNEQFF

j_call: TRBJ2-3
clone_size: many
d_call: -
v_call: TRBV27
cdr3_nt: TGTGCCAGCAGTTCCCGGAGGGGCGGAACAGATACGCAGTATTTT
cdr3_aa: CASSSRRGGTDTQYF

j_call: TRBJ1-2
clone_size: few
d_call: -
v_call: TRBV20-1
cdr3_nt: TGCAGTGCTAGACCCGACAGGCCTGAAGGCTACACCTTC
cdr3_aa: CSARPDRPEGYTF

j_call: TRBJ2-7
clone_size: -
d_call: -
v_call: TRBV12-3/TRBV12-4
cdr3_nt: TGTGCCAGCAGAGGGGAGGCATCCTACGAGCAGTACTTC
cdr3_aa: CASRGEASYEQYF

j_call: TRBJ2-5
clone_size: many
d_call: TRBD1
v_call: TRBV10-3
cdr3_nt: TGTGCCATCAGCGAGGGGACAGGGGCCCCGGGGGAGACCCAGTACTTC
cdr3_aa: CAISEGTGAPGETQYF

j_call: TRBJ2-7
clone_size: -
d_call: -
v_call: TRBV7-2
cdr3_nt: TGTGCCAGCAGCTTAGCCGGGACTGATTCCTACGAGCAGTACTTC
cdr3_aa: CASSLAGTDSYEQYF

j_call: TRBJ2-1
clone_size: few
d_call: TRBD2
v_call: TRBV28
cdr3_nt: TGTGCCACGGCGGGAGCCGCCAATGAGCAGTTCTTC
cdr3_aa: CATAGAANEQFF

j_call: TRBJ1-4
clone_size: once
d_call: -
v_call: TRBV25-1
cdr3_nt: TGTGCCAGCAGTGTATTGCCCCAAAAACTGTTTTTT
cdr3_aa: CASSVLPQKLFF

j_call: TRBJ2-3
clone_size: few
d_call: -
v_call: TRBV6-2/TRBV6-3
cdr3_nt: TGTGCCAGCACCCCGTCTTCGCGTAGCACAGATACGCAGTATTTT
cdr3_aa: CASTPSSRSTDTQYF

j_call: TRBJ1-6
clone_size: -
d_call: -
v_call: TRBV15
cdr3_nt: TGTGCCACCAGCAGAGCTATTGGCAGGGGAAATTCACCCCTCCACTTT
cdr3_aa: CATSRAIGRGNSPLHF

j_call: TRBJ2-7
clone_size: few
d_call: TRBD2
v_call: TRBV4-2
cdr3_nt: TGTGCCAGCAGCCAAGATCGGGCTAGCGGGAGCTACGAGCAGTACTTC
cdr3_aa: CASSQDRASGSYEQYF

j_call: TRBJ1-1
clone_size: -
d_call: -
v_call: TRBV7-9
cdr3_nt: TGTGCCAGCAGCTTAGTCGACCCCCGCCCTGAAGCTTTCTTT
cdr3_aa: CASSLVDPRPEAFF

j_call: TRBJ2-2
clone_size: few
d_call: TRBD2
v_call: TRBV2
cdr3_nt: TGTGCCAGCAGTCCTACTAGCGCTGCCGGGGAGCTGTTTTTT
cdr3_aa: CASSPTSAAGELFF

j_call: TRBJ2-2
clone_size: many
d_call: TRBD1
v_call: TRBV6-2/TRBV6-3
cdr3_nt: TGTGCCAGCGGCCGACAGGGGGCTTACACCGGGGAGCTGTTTTTT
cdr3_aa: CASGRQGAYTGELFF

j_call: TRBJ1-2
clone_size: many
d_call: TRBD1
v_call: TRBV7-3
cdr3_nt: TGTGCCAGCAGCTTAACTCCAACAGGGGGCACTGGCTACACCTTC
cdr3_aa: CASSLTPTGGTGYTF

j_call: TRBJ1-3
clone_size: many
d_call: -
v_call: TRBV7-9
cdr3_nt: TGTGCCAGCCGAGAGGGGCTAACTGGAAACACCATATATTTT
cdr3_aa: CASREGLTGNTIYF

j_call: TRBJ1-1
clone_size: many
d_call: -
v_call: TRBV6-5
cdr3_nt: TGTGCCAGCAGCGCCACGGGAACCTTGAACACTGAAGCTTTCTTT
cdr3_aa: CASSATGTLNTEAFF

j_call: TRBJ1-2
clone_size: -
d_call: TRBD1
v_call: TRBV29-1
cdr3_nt: TGCAGCGTTACCTACTCGGGACAGGGCTATGGCTACACCTTC
cdr3_aa: CSVTYSGQGYGYTF

j_call: TRBJ2-3
clone_size: few
d_call: TRBD2
v_call: TRBV29-1
cdr3_nt: TGCAGCGTCGCTAGCGGGAACTCAGATACGCAGTATTTT
cdr3_aa: CSVASGNSDTQYF

j_call: TRBJ2-4
clone_size: many
d_call: TRBD2
v_call: TRBV6-1
cdr3_nt: TGTGCCAGCAGTTCGAGCGGGAGCGCCAAAAACATTCAGTACTTC
cdr3_aa: CASSSSGSAKNIQYF

j_call: TRBJ2-1
clone_size: -
d_call: TRBD1
v_call: TRBV20-1
cdr3_nt: TGCAGTGCTAGAGGGACAGGGTCTTACAATGAGCAGTTCTTC
cdr3_aa: CSARGTGSYNEQFF

j_call: TRBJ2-3
clone_size: many
d_call: -
v_call: TRBV18
cdr3_nt: TGTGCCAGCTCAAGCGACAAGCTACCCACAGATACGCAGTATTTT
cdr3_aa: CASSSDKLPTDTQYF

j_call: TRBJ2-1
clone_size: few
d_call: TRBD1
v_call: TRBV7-6
cdr3_nt: TGTGCCAGCAGCTTGAGACAGGGGGCTGAGCAGTTCTTC
cdr3_aa: CASSLRQGAEQFF

j_call: TRBJ2-1
clone_size: few
d_call: TRBD2
v_call: TRBV6-1
cdr3_nt: TGTGCCAGCAGTGCATCCGCGGGAGGGCAGAATGAGCAGTTCTTC
cdr3_aa: CASSASAGGQNEQFF

j_call: TRBJ1-2
clone_size: few
d_call: -
v_call: TRBV10-2
cdr3_nt: TGCGCCAGCAGTGAGTCCCGGGGACCGGCCCTCTATGGCTACACCTTC
cdr3_aa: CASSESRGPALYGYTF

j_call: TRBJ2-3
clone_size: -
d_call: -
v_call: TRBV11-2
cdr3_nt: TGTGCCAGCAGCCCGGCTTGGACAGATACGCAGTATTTT
cdr3_aa: CASSPAWTDTQYF

j_call: TRBJ2-3
clone_size: few
d_call: TRBD1
v_call: TRBV18
cdr3_nt: TGTGCCAGCTCACAAGAGACAGGGGGTTTGACAGATACGCAGTATTTT
cdr3_aa: CASSQETGGLTDTQYF

j_call: TRBJ2-3
clone_size: -
d_call: TRBD2
v_call: TRBV7-9
cdr3_nt: TGTGCCAGCAGCTTAGCGACTAGCGCCGGGGGAGATACGCAGTATTTT
cdr3_aa: CASSLATSAGGDTQYF

j_call: TRBJ2-7
clone_size: few
d_call: TRBD2
v_call: TRBV29-1
cdr3_nt: TGCAGCGGCCAGGGACTAGCGGGGGGGGACGAGCAGTACTTC
cdr3_aa: CSGQGLAGGDEQYF

j_call: TRBJ2-2
clone_size: -
d_call: TRBD2
v_call: TRBV20-1
cdr3_nt: TGCAGTGCTAGAGTCGGGGGAGGGCCGTTTGGGGAGCTGTTTTTT
cdr3_aa: CSARVGGGPFGELFF

j_call: TRBJ2-1
clone_size: many
d_call: TRBD1
v_call: TRBV14
cdr3_nt: TGTGCCAGCAGCCGACAGGGCCCGTTCTACAATGAGCAGTTCTTC
cdr3_aa: CASSRQGPFYNEQFF

j_call: TRBJ2-2
clone_size: -
d_call: -
v_call: TRBV7-9
cdr3_nt: TGTGCCAGCAGCTTTACTGATCCGAACACCGGGGAGCTGTTTTTT
cdr3_aa: CASSFTDPNTGELFF

j_call: TRBJ1-4
clone_size: few
d_call: -
v_call: TRBV6-5
cdr3_nt: TGTGCCAGCAGCCTCCGGGGGGCCGGAGAAAAACTGTTTTTT
cdr3_aa: CASSLRGAGEKLFF

j_call: TRBJ2-2
clone_size: many
d_call: -
v_call: TRBV20-1
cdr3_nt: TGCAGTGCTAGTCCCCATGGGAAGGTGAACACCGGGGAGCTGTTTTTT
cdr3_aa: CSASPHGKVNTGELFF

j_call: TRBJ2-1
clone_size: -
d_call: TRBD2
v_call: TRBV4-2
cdr3_nt: TGTGCCAGCAGCCAAGATATCCTAGCGGGCCACAATGAGCAGTTCTTC
cdr3_aa: CASSQDILAGHNEQFF

j_call: TRBJ2-3
clone_size: once
d_call: -
v_call: TRBV20-1
cdr3_nt: TGCAGTGCTAGAGATGAAATGACAGATACGCAGTATTTT
cdr3_aa: CSARDEMTDTQYF